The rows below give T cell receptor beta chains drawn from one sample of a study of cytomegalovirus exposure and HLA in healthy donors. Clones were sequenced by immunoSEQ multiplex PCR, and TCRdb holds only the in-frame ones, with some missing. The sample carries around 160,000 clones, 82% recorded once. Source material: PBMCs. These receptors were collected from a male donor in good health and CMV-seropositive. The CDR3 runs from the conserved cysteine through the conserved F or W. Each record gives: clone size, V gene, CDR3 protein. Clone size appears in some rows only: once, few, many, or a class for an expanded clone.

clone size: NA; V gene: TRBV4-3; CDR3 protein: CASSQGRRAGKQYF
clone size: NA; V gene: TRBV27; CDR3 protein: CASTNGGELFF
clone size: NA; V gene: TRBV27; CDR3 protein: CASSFSRDRGNEQYF
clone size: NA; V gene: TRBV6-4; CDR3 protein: CASSVAGTLNTGELFF
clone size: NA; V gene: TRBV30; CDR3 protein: CAWTTGPTEAFF
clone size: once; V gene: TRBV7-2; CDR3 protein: CASSTGQGRTNYGYTF
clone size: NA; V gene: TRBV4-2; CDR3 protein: CASSQDPATSYEQYF
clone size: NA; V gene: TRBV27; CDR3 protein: CASSGGSIGEQYF
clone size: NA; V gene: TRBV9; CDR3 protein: CASSVDPLRGRGPIPYSSYGYTF
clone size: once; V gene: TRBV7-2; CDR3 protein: CASSTDRNTEAFF
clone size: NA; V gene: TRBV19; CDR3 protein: CASSIPGTGKAFF
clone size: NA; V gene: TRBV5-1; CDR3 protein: CASSLARGRHEQYF
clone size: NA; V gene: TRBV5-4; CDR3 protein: CASSFDRDRVSNYNEQFF
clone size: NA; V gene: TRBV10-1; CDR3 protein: CASSIQGGDTQYF
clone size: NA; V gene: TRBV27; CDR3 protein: CASSLGTGNNQPQHF
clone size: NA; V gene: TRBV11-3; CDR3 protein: CASSRGGEVNTEAFF
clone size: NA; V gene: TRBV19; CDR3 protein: CASIQTGGGYGDIQYF
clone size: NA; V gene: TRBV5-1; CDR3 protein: CASSFRSGGASTGELFF
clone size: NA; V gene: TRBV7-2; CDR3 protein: CASSPAGTVLRETQYF
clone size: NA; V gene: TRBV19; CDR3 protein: CASARDRTYEQYF
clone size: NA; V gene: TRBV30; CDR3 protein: CAWSVGTSGPYEQYF
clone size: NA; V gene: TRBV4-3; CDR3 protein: CASSQADRGYEQYF
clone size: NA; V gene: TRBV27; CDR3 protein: CASRGAPAQPQHF
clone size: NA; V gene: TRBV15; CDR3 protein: CATSRVAEGNEQFF
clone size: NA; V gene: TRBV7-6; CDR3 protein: CASSQDSSGNTIYF
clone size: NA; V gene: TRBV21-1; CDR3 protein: CASSKGGSRGRDAANGLTF
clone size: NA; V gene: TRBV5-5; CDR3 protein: CASSRGDSNYGYTF
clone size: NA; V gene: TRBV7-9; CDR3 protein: CASSLWGQTTEAFF
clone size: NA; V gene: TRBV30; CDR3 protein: CAWSALADTQYF
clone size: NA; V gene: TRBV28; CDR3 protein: CASSTPGGTDTQYF
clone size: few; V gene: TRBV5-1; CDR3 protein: CASSLSTGGAGNTEAFF
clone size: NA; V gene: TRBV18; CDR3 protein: CASSPRGDLTEAFF
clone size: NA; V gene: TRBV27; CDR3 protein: CATSGTGVRYF
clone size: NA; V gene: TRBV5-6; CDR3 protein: CASNREGRSAEQYF
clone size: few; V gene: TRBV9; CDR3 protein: CASTGPGGVVGANVLTF
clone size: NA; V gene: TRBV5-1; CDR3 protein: CASSWDSRGADTQYF
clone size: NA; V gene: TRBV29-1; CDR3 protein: CSVGPLGLAGYNEQFF
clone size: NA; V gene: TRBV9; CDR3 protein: CASSPEAGDRGNEKLFF
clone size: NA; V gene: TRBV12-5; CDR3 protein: CASGLFSANYGYTF
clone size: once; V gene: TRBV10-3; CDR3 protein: CAISESYRGGNQPQHF
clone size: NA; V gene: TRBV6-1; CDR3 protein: CASSVGTGKSGELFF